This T cell receptor beta chain was found in a study of OX40 agonist ivuxolimab in advanced cancers. On the study more broadly: An anti-OX40 (CD134) antibody with agonistic activity, ivuxolimab, was administered to patients. Each patient was given ivuxolimab into a vein every 2 weeks, at 0.01 to 10 mg/kg. The group had a mean age of 60 years, ranged from about 20 to 79, and was 80% to 90% male.

TCRdb's copy holds only in-frame clones and misses some; the assay was immunoSEQ multiplex PCR. The data contain about 61,000 clones, 82% of them seen just once; the ten biggest clones take up 0.4% to 0.55%. Autoimmune disease history or systemic immunosuppression led to patient exclusion. With 4 bases clipped from V and 8 bases from J, the junction kept 8 bases outside the gene matches. CDR3 length: 14 amino acids. CDR1 is SGHTA, CDR2 FQGNSA, per germline. The clonotype was recovered from an adult with an advanced solid tumor such as melanoma, head and neck, liver or kidney cancer. This chain joins TRBV7-2 and TRBJ2-4; 7 nucleotides match TRBD1. The specimen was CD4+ or CD8+ T cells sorted from blood, collected in a trial of the OX40 agonist ivuxolimab. CDR3 in amino acids: CASSYQSQGDIQYF. Here the CDR3 DNA reads TGTGCCAGCAGCTATCAATCCCAGGGGGACATTCAGTACTTC.